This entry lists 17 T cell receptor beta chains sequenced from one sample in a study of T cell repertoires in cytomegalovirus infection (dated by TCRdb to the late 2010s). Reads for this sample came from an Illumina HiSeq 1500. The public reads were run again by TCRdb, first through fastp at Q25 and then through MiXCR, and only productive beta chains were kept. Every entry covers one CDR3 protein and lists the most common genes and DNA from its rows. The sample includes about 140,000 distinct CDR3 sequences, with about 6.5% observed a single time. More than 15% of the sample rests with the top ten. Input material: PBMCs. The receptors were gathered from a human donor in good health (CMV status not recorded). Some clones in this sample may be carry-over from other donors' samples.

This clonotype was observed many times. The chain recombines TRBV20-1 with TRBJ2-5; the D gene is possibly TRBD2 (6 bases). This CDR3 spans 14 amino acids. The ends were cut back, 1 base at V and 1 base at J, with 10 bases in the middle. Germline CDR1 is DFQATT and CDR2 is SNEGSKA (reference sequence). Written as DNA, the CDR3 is TGCAGTGCTAGAGCCGGGGGTACCCAAGAGACCCAGTACTTC. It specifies CSARAGGTQETQYF.

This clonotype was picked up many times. In DNA, the CDR3 is TGTGCCAGTAGTATAAGCCTCCAAGAGACCCAGTACTTC. It yields the protein CASSISLQETQYF. V usage is TRBV19 and J usage is TRBJ2-5; no clear D. The CDR3 runs 13 residues. V lost 2 bases and J lost 1, with 5 bases in between. Germline V CDR1 and CDR2: LNHDA, SQIVND (reference sequence).

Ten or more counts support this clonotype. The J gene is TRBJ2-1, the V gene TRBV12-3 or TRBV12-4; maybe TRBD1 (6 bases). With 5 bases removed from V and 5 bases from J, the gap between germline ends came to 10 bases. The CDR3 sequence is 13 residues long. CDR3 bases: TGTGCCAGCAGTCCGGGACACGACAATGAGCAGTTCTTC. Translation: CASSPGHDNEQFF.

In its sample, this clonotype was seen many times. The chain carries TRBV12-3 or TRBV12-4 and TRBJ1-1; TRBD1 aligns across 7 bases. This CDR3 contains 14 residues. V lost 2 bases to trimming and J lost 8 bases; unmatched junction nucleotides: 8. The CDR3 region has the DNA TGTGCCAGCAGTTTAAGGGGGCAGGCCTCAGAAGCTTTCTTT. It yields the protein CASSLRGQASEAFF.

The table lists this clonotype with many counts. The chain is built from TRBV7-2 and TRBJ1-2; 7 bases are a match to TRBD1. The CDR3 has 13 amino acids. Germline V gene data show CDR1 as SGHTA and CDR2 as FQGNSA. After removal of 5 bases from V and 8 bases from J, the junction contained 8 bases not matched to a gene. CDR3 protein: CASSPQGLRGYTF. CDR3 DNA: TGTGCCAGCAGCCCACAGGGGTTGCGGGGCTACACCTTC.

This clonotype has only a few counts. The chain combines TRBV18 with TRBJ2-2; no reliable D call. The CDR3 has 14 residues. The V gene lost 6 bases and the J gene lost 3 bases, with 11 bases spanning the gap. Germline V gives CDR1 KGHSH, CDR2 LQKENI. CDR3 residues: CASSSRSDTGELFF. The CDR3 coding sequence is TGTGCCAGCTCCTCCCGTTCCGACACCGGGGAGCTGTTTTTT.

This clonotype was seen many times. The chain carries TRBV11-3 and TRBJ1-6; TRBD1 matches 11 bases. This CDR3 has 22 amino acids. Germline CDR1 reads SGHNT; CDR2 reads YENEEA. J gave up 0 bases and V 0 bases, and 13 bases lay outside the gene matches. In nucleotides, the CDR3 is TGTGCCAGCAGCTTAGATCACCGCGGACAGGGGGCAACGAGCTCCTATAATTCACCCCTCCACTTT. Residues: CASSLDHRGQGATSSYNSPLHF.

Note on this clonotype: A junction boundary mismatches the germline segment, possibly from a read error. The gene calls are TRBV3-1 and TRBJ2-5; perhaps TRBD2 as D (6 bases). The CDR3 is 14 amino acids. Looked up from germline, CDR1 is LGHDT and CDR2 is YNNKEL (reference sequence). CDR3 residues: CDSSQDYGQETQYF. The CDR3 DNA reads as TGTGACAGCAGCCAGGACTATGGGCAAGAGACCCAGTACTTC.

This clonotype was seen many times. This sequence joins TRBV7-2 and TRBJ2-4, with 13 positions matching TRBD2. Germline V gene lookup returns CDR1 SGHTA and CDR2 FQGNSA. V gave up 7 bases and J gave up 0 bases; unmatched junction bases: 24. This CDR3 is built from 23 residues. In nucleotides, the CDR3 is TGTGCCAGCACCCTACCAGAGGTGCAGGGACTAGCGGGGTTGTGGGGAGCCAAAAACATTCAGTACTTC. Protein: CASTLPEVQGLAGLWGAKNIQYF.

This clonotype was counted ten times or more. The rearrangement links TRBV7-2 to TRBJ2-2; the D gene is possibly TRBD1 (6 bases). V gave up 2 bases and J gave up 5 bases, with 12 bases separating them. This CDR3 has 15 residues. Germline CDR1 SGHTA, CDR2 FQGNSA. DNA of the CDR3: TGTGCCAGCAGCTTATTGGCAGGGGAGACCGGGGAGCTGTTTTTT. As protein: CASSLLAGETGELFF.

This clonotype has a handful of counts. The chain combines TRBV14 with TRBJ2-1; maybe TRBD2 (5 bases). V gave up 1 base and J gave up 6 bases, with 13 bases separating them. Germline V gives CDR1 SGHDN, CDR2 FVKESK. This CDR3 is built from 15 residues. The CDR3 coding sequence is TGTGCCAGCAGCCAAGTCCGTAGAGAGGGCAATGAGCAGTTCTTC. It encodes CASSQVRREGNEQFF.

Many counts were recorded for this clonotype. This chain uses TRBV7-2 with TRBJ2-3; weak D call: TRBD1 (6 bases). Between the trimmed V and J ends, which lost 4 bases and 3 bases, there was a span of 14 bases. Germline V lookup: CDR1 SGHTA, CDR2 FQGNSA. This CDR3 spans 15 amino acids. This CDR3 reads CASSSQGPATDTQYF. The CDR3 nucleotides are TGTGCCAGCAGCTCGCAGGGGCCGGCGACAGATACGCAGTATTTT.

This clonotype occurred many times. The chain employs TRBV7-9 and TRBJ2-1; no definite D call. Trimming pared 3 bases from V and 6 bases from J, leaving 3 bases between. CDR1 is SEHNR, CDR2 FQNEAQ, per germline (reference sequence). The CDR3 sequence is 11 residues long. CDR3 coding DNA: TGTGCCAGCAGCTTCATCAATGAGCAGTTCTTC. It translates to CASSFINEQFF.

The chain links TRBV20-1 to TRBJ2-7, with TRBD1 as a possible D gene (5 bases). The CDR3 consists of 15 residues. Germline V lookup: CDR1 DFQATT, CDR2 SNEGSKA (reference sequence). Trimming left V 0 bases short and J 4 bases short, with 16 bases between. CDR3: CSARDPQGYSYEQYF. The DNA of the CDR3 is TGCAGTGCTAGAGACCCCCAGGGTTATTCTTACGAGCAGTACTTC.

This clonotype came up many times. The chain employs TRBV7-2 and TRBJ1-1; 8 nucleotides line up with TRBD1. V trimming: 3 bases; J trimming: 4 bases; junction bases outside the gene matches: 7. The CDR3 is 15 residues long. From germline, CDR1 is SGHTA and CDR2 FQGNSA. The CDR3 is CASSLTGDSITEAFF. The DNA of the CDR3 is TGTGCCAGCAGCTTGACAGGGGACAGTATCACTGAAGCTTTCTTT.

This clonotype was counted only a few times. The chain's CDR3 is CASKDERGGHSYEQYF. The CDR3 DNA follows: TGCGCCAGCAAGGACGAGCGGGGGGGCCATTCCTACGAGCAGTACTTC. The rearrangement joins TRBV5-1 to TRBJ2-7, with TRBD2 matching 10 bases. The CDR3 runs 16 residues. V gave up 6 bases and J gave up 1 base; unmatched junction bases: 10. The germline V gene encodes CDR1 SGHRS and CDR2 YFSETQ.

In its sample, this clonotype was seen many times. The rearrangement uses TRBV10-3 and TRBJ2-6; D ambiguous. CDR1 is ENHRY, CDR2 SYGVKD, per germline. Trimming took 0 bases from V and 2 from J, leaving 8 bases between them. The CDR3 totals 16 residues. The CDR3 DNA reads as TGTGCCATCAGTGAGTCTCGAGTTACTGGGGCCAACGTCCTGACTTTC. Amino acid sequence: CAISESRVTGANVLTF.